Detailed here is one T cell receptor beta chain. CDR3 length: 15 amino acids. The ends lost 4 bases at V and 8 bases at J; junction bases unmatched: 9. Germline V gene lookup returns CDR1 SGHRS and CDR2 YFSETQ. The sample belongs to a study of blood T cell repertoires in COVID-19. Across the whole study: Collection of acute and convalescent COVID-19 samples took place in the United States, Italy and Spain.

Original handling: Nucleated cell counts were estimated from reference gene primer amplification. Assay used: immunoSEQ multiplex PCR; TCRdb lists only in-frame clones, some missing. V and J calls plus clone size are reproduced from that table; the DNA served to infer D and trimming. This table holds about 250,000 clones, about 85% found once. This chain uses TRBV5-1 with TRBJ1-6; 7 positions match TRBD1. Sequenced material: peripheral blood. This sequence was found in a man younger than 30 with active or convalescent COVID-19. In DNA, the CDR3 is TGCGCCAGCAGCACGACGACAGGGAAGCATTCACCCCTCCACTTT. It codes for CASSTTTGKHSPLHF.